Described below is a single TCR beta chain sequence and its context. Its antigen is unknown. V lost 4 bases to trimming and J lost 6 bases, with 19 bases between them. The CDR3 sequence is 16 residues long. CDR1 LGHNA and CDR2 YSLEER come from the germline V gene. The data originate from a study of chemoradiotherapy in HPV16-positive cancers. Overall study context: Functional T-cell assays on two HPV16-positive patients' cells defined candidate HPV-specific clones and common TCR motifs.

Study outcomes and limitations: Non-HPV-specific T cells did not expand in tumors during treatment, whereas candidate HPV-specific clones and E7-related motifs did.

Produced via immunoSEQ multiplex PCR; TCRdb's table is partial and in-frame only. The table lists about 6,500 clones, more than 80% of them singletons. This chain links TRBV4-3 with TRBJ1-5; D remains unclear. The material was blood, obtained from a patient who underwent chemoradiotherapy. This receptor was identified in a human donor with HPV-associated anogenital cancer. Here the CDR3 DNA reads TGCGCCAGCAGCCCAGAATTCAGACAACTAGGTCAGCCCCAGCATTTT. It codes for CASSPEFRQLGQPQHF.